The source of this TCR beta chain is a study of control samples from healthy donors and cancer patients. There are a few counts of this clone. The ends lost 0 bases at V and 9 bases at J; junction bases unmatched: 4. The CDR3 totals 15 residues. Germline CDR1 MNHEY, CDR2 SVGEGT. Measured with immunoSEQ multiplex PCR; TCRdb has only the in-frame clones, and not every one. This table has fewer than 80,000 clones, around 89% appearing once. J is TRBJ2-4 and V is TRBV6-2 or TRBV6-3; 11 bases line up with TRBD1. Material for sequencing was PBMCs. The receptor was derived from a man in his fifties or sixties with colorectal cancer. The CDR3 spells CASSYSGTGGGIQYF. Written as DNA, the CDR3 is TGTGCCAGCAGTTACTCCGGGACAGGGGGTGGCATTCAGTACTTC.